The entry below gives a single T cell receptor beta chain sequence along with its context. Its cognate antigen is unknown. This entry belongs to a study of cytomegalovirus exposure and HLA in healthy donors. Primers for the PCR totalled 60 Vbeta and 13 Jbeta. Only in-frame clones appear in the TCRdb table, and some are missing; sequencing was by immunoSEQ multiplex PCR. The sample table includes 65,000 to 80,000 clones. Overall study findings and caveats: The study labeled fewer than 200 TCR beta chains cytomegalovirus-associated. Previously analyzed data showed that most TCR beta V segments were productive at a frequency of about 87% or about 30%.

Material: PBMCs. The source is a female donor in good health and CMV-seropositive.

DNA of the CDR3: TGTGCCAGCAGCCAAGAAATGTTGGGCAGGGCGAGACTTTCCTCTGGAAACACCATATATTTT. This codes for CASSQEMLGRARLSSGNTIYF. V gene TRBV4-2 combines with J gene TRBJ1-3; a weak D match, TRBD1 (5 bases). CDR3 length equals 21 residues. Deletions cut 0 bases from V and 0 bases from J, with 24 bases between. CDR1 and CDR2 from the germline V gene are LGHNA and YNFKEQ.